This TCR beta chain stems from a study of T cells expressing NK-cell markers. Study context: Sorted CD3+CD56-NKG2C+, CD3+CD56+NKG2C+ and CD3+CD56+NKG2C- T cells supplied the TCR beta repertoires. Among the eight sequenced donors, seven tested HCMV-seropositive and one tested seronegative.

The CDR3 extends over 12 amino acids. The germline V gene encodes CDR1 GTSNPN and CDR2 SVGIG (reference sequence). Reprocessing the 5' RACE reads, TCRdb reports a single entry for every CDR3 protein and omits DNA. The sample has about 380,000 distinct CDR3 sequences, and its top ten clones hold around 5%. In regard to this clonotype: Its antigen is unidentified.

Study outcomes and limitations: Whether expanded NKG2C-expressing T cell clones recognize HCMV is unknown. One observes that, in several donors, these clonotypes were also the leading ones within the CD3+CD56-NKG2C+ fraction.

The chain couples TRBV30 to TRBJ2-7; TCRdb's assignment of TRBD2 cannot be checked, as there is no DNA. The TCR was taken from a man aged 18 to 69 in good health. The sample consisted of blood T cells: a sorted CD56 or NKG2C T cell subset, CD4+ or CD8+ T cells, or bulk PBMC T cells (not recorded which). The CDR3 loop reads CAWTPAGGGQYF.